This T cell receptor beta chain was documented in a study of human T cells and chemical hapten exposure. Time point indicated: healthy volunteer bleed at 2 weeks. Unfractionated whole blood served as the source for total RNA extraction. Regarding the study as a whole: Unchanged with DPC sensitization were TCRs above 1 in 1000 frequency.

This clonotype turned up a few times. What it binds is not known. This CDR3 spans 15 amino acids. Between the trimmed V and J ends, which lost 2 bases and 7 bases, there was a span of 15 bases. Germline-derived CDR1 and CDR2 are SGHTA and FQGTGA. TCRdb re-derived calls from the RACE reads in MiXCR, one entry per CDR3 protein. Of about 130,000 distinct CDR3 sequences listed, around 8.3% were seen once; the top ten hold 1.5% to 2%. Sequencing was carried out using whole blood. The genes are TRBV7-3 and TRBJ2-1, with TRBD2 as a possible D gene (6 bases). The clonotype originates from a male donor in good health. Some clones in this sample may be carry-over from other donors' samples. The CDR3 loop reads CASSLLGGVYNEQFF. The CDR3 nucleotides are TGTGCCAGCAGCTTACTCGGCGGGGTCTATAATGAGCAGTTCTTC.